This section outlines one TCR beta chain sequence together with its context. Specified time point: cycle 4 day 1 (C4D1), after around six weeks of nivolumab. The patients all showed relapse after autologous stem cell transplantation, while their brentuximab vedotin exposure varied. This sample is drawn from a study of PD-1 blockade in classical Hodgkin lymphoma. TCRdb's copy holds only in-frame clones and misses some; the assay was immunoSEQ multiplex PCR. The data contain roughly 100,000 clones, 89% of them singletons. V lost 4 bases, J lost 0 bases, and 13 bases lay in between. The CDR3 sequence is 15 residues long. The germline gives CDR1 SGHTS, CDR2 YDEGEE.

The source is a human donor with classical Hodgkin lymphoma. The chain combines TRBV5-8 with TRBJ2-5; D unclear. This specimen consisted of peripheral blood mononuclear cells (PBMCs), obtained before the fourth cycle of nivolumab. In DNA form, the CDR3 reads TGTGCCAGCAGCCCCGGCCGACGGCACCAAGAGACCCAGTACTTC. This encodes CASSPGRRHQETQYF.